The rows below give T cell receptor beta chains drawn from one sample of a study of cytomegalovirus exposure and HLA in healthy donors. Sequencing used immunoSEQ multiplex PCR; TCRdb keeps in-frame clones, though not all of them. Of 100,000 to 150,000 clones listed, 70% to 80% are singletons. Sequencing was carried out using PBMCs. The receptors stem from a human donor in good health. The CDR3 runs from the conserved cysteine through the conserved F or W. D genes are given only for firm matches. Only some rows state a clone size, as once, few, many or a class for expanded clones.

J: TRBJ1-1; V: TRBV27; size: .; D: .; CDR3: CASSFRGTEAFF; DNA: TGTGCCAGCAGTTTTAGGGGGACCGAAGCTTTCTTT
J: TRBJ2-7; V: TRBV18; size: once; D: .; CDR3: CASSPLGDEQYF; DNA: TGTGCCAGCTCACCATTGGGAGACGAGCAGTACTTC
J: TRBJ2-1; V: TRBV7-9; size: .; D: .; CDR3: CASSSRGAFREQFF; DNA: TGTGCCAGCAGCTCCAGGGGGGCATTTCGTGAGCAGTTCTTC
J: TRBJ2-1; V: TRBV11-3; size: .; D: TRBD2; CDR3: CASSLGTSGGGDEQFF; DNA: TGTGCCAGCAGCTTAGGGACTAGCGGGGGGGGCGATGAGCAGTTCTTC
J: TRBJ2-3; V: TRBV6-4; size: few; D: TRBD2; CDR3: CASSRTTGTSQYF; DNA: TGTGCCAGCAGTCGGACGACCGGGACTAGCCAGTATTTT
J: TRBJ1-5; V: TRBV19; size: .; D: .; CDR3: CASSMGQISNQPQHF; DNA: TGTGCCAGTAGTATGGGGCAGATCAGCAATCAGCCCCAGCATTTT
J: TRBJ2-1; V: TRBV5-1; size: .; D: .; CDR3: CASSLVAGLYNEQFF; DNA: TGCGCCAGCAGCTTGGTGGCAGGATTATACAATGAGCAGTTCTTC
J: TRBJ1-2; V: TRBV19; size: few; D: TRBD1; CDR3: CASSGTRGSGYTF; DNA: TGTGCCAGTAGTGGGACCAGGGGGAGCGGCTACACCTTC
J: TRBJ2-1; V: TRBV7-2; size: .; D: TRBD2; CDR3: CASSGLANEQFF; DNA: TGTGCCAGCAGCGGACTAGCCAATGAGCAGTTCTTC
J: TRBJ2-2; V: TRBV6-4; size: .; D: .; CDR3: CASSLAPNTGELFF; DNA: TGTGCCAGCAGTTTAGCTCCGAACACCGGGGAGCTGTTTTTT
J: TRBJ1-5; V: TRBV5-8; size: .; D: .; CDR3: CASSFPRGAWPQHF; DNA: TGTGCCAGCAGTTTTCCCAGGGGTGCGTGGCCCCAGCATTTT
J: TRBJ2-7; V: TRBV5-4; size: .; D: TRBD2; CDR3: CASSLGGPGLAGVGEQYF; DNA: TGTGCCAGCAGCTTAGGCGGACCGGGACTAGCGGGAGTAGGAGAGCAGTACTTC
J: TRBJ1-3; V: TRBV7-2; size: .; D: .; CDR3: CASSLASAGVSGNTIYF; DNA: TGTGCCAGCAGCTTAGCGTCCGCAGGGGTCTCTGGAAACACCATATATTTT
J: TRBJ1-5; V: TRBV7-2; size: few; D: .; CDR3: CASSRGTVNQPQHF; DNA: TGTGCCAGCAGCCGGGGGACGGTGAATCAGCCCCAGCATTTT
J: TRBJ1-2; V: TRBV9; size: .; D: .; CDR3: CASSATPGNHGYTF; DNA: TGTGCCAGCAGCGCCACCCCAGGGAACCATGGCTACACCTTC
J: TRBJ2-2; V: TRBV6-4; size: few; D: .; CDR3: CASSINSNTGELFF; DNA: TGTGCCAGCAGTATAAACTCGAACACCGGGGAGCTGTTTTTT
J: TRBJ1-6; V: TRBV25-1; size: few; D: TRBD1; CDR3: CASSLGTGYNSPLHF; DNA: TGTGCCAGCAGTTTAGGGACAGGGTATAATTCACCCCTCCACTTT
J: TRBJ2-5; V: TRBV5-4; size: once; D: .; CDR3: CASSRSRTVQETQYF; DNA: TGTGCCAGCAGCCGGTCCCGGACAGTCCAAGAGACCCAGTACTTC
J: TRBJ2-3; V: TRBV9; size: .; D: .; CDR3: CASSQAGSHTQYF; DNA: TGTGCCAGCAGCCAGGCAGGGTCGCATACGCAGTATTTT
J: TRBJ2-1; V: TRBV19; size: .; D: TRBD2; CDR3: CASSGTGTSGLWGRFF; DNA: TGTGCCAGTAGTGGGACCGGGACTAGCGGTCTATGGGGTCGGTTCTTC
J: TRBJ2-1; V: TRBV7-9; size: .; D: TRBD1; CDR3: CSSSLVSGTGDYNEQFF; DNA: TGTTCCAGCAGCTTAGTTAGTGGGACAGGGGACTACAATGAGCAGTTCTTC
J: TRBJ2-3; V: TRBV9; size: .; D: .; CDR3: CASSSRGASTDTQYF; DNA: TGTGCCAGCAGCTCCCGGGGGGCTAGCACAGATACGCAGTATTTT
J: TRBJ2-6; V: TRBV5-1; size: .; D: TRBD1; CDR3: CASSLGGTGVSGANVLTF; DNA: TGCGCCAGCAGCTTGGGGGGGACAGGGGTCTCTGGGGCCAACGTCCTGACTTTC
J: TRBJ1-2; V: TRBV2; size: .; D: .; CDR3: CASSSSGMRNYGYTF; DNA: TGTGCCAGCAGCAGCTCAGGGATGAGAAACTATGGCTACACCTTC
J: TRBJ2-7; V: TRBV28; size: .; D: TRBD1; CDR3: CASSLLFSRQGAYEQYF; DNA: TGTGCCAGCAGTTTATTGTTCTCTAGACAGGGTGCCTACGAGCAGTACTTC
J: TRBJ2-6; V: TRBV9; size: .; D: .; CDR3: CASSVDPLGANVLTF; DNA: TGTGCCAGCAGCGTAGATCCCCTAGGGGCCAACGTCCTGACTTTC
J: TRBJ2-6; V: TRBV28; size: .; D: .; CDR3: CASSRGMRLGANVLTF; DNA: TGTGCCAGCAGTCGGGGGATGAGGCTTGGGGCCAACGTCCTGACTTTC
J: TRBJ2-7; V: TRBV5-8; size: .; D: .; CDR3: CASSLALLLSSYEQYF; DNA: TGTGCCAGCAGCTTGGCCCTCCTGCTCAGCTCCTACGAGCAGTACTTC
J: TRBJ2-7; V: TRBV27; size: .; D: .; CDR3: CASSSGRRSGQYF; DNA: TGTGCCAGCAGTTCCGGTCGGAGATCCGGGCAGTACTTC
J: TRBJ1-5; V: TRBV6-1; size: .; D: TRBD1; CDR3: CASSEAGTGEGNQPQHF; DNA: TGTGCCAGCAGTGAAGCGGGGACAGGGGAAGGCAATCAGCCCCAGCATTTT
J: TRBJ2-3; V: TRBV7-2; size: few; D: .; CDR3: CATAPNPRDTQYF; DNA: TGTGCCACCGCTCCAAATCCCAGAGATACGCAGTATTTT
J: TRBJ2-5; V: TRBV11-3; size: .; D: TRBD2; CDR3: CASSLGLSSGGKETQYF; DNA: TGTGCCAGCAGCTTAGGATTGTCTAGCGGGGGGAAGGAGACCCAGTACTTC
J: TRBJ2-7; V: TRBV5-1; size: .; D: TRBD1; CDR3: CASSQGGTGIHEQYF; DNA: TGCGCCAGCAGCCAAGGCGGGACAGGGATCCACGAGCAGTACTTC
J: TRBJ2-7; V: TRBV19; size: .; D: .; CDR3: CASSIGIGGGTYEQYF; DNA: TGTGCCAGTAGTATAGGGATCGGGGGAGGAACCTACGAGCAGTACTTC
J: TRBJ2-1; V: TRBV7-3; size: .; D: .; CDR3: CASSLGGWSYNEQFF; DNA: TGTGCCAGCAGCTTAGGGGGGTGGTCCTACAATGAGCAGTTCTTC
J: TRBJ2-2; V: TRBV9; size: .; D: .; CDR3: CASSVETERTGELFF; DNA: TGTGCCAGCAGCGTAGAAACAGAACGCACCGGGGAGCTGTTTTTT
J: TRBJ2-1; V: TRBV7-3; size: .; D: .; CDR3: CASSLIGGPPYNEQFF; DNA: TGTGCCAGCAGCTTAATCGGGGGTCCCCCCTACAATGAGCAGTTCTTC
J: TRBJ1-6; V: TRBV4-3; size: .; D: .; CDR3: CASSQDPGHPNSPLHF; DNA: TGCGCCAGCAGCCAGGATCCGGGACACCCGAATTCACCCCTCCACTTT
J: TRBJ2-2; V: TRBV15; size: .; D: TRBD2; CDR3: CATSRDELAGGSGELFF; DNA: TGTGCCACCAGCAGAGATGAACTAGCGGGAGGGTCCGGGGAGCTGTTTTTT
J: TRBJ1-2; V: TRBV28; size: .; D: .; CDR3: CASSRGQNYGYTF; DNA: TGTGCCAGCAGCCGCGGACAGAACTATGGCTACACCTTC
J: TRBJ2-1; V: TRBV19; size: .; D: .; CDR3: CASSIGTYNEQFF; DNA: TGTGCCAGTAGTATCGGGACCTACAATGAGCAGTTCTTC
J: TRBJ2-1; V: TRBV2; size: .; D: TRBD2; CDR3: CASKRLAGSYNEQFF; DNA: TGTGCCAGCAAAAGACTAGCGGGCTCCTACAATGAGCAGTTCTTC
J: TRBJ2-7; V: TRBV4-2; size: .; D: TRBD2; CDR3: CASSQDPSLAGSYEQYF; DNA: TGTGCCAGCAGCCAAGATCCGTCGCTAGCGGGAAGCTACGAGCAGTACTTC
J: TRBJ2-3; V: TRBV6-5; size: few; D: .; CDR3: CASSRTTGRDTQYF; DNA: TGTGCCAGCAGTCGAACGACAGGGAGGGATACGCAGTATTTT
J: TRBJ2-6; V: TRBV7-9; size: few; D: TRBD1; CDR3: CSSSFTGGSLSGANVLTF; DNA: TGTTCCAGCAGCTTTACAGGGGGCTCCCTCTCTGGGGCCAACGTCCTGACTTTC
J: TRBJ1-2; V: TRBV19; size: once; D: TRBD1; CDR3: CASSPWDSEYGYTF; DNA: TGTGCCAGTAGTCCCTGGGACAGCGAGTATGGCTACACCTTC
J: TRBJ1-2; V: TRBV28; size: .; D: .; CDR3: CASRSVNYGYTF; DNA: TGTGCCAGCAGATCCGTCAACTATGGCTACACCTTC
J: TRBJ1-6; V: TRBV25-1; size: .; D: .; CDR3: CATQDKRSSPLHF; DNA: TGTGCCACCCAGGACAAGAGGAGTTCACCCCTCCACTTT
J: TRBJ2-1; V: TRBV9; size: .; D: .; CDR3: CASSSNRFDEQFF; DNA: TGTGCCAGCAGCAGCAACAGGTTTGATGAGCAGTTCTTC
J: TRBJ2-1; V: TRBV5-4; size: .; D: .; CDR3: CASSKWQGSLSNEQFF; DNA: TGTGCCAGCAGCAAGTGGCAGGGCAGTCTTTCCAATGAGCAGTTCTTC
J: TRBJ2-7; V: TRBV6-6; size: few; D: TRBD2; CDR3: CASSPEGLRGTYEQYF; DNA: TGTGCCAGCAGCCCAGAAGGGCTGCGGGGGACCTACGAGCAGTACTTC